These 22 T cell receptor beta chains came from one sample sequenced in a study of blood T cell repertoires in COVID-19. The data were produced by immunoSEQ multiplex PCR, yet TCRdb's version contains in-frame clones alone and is incomplete. This table has 200,000 to 300,000 clones, roughly 82% appearing once. Sequenced: peripheral blood. These TCRs come from a man between 40 and 49 years old who had recovered from COVID-19.

The rearrangement links TRBV7-9 to TRBJ2-5; 8 bases align to TRBD2. The CDR3 is made up of 15 amino acids. The V segment lost 4 bases and the J segment 5 bases; nucleotides outside the gene matches: 9. From germline, CDR1 is SEHNR and CDR2 FQNEAQ (reference sequence). CDR3 sequence reads: CASSSQRESLETQYF. In DNA form, the CDR3 reads TGTGCCAGCAGCTCTCAGCGGGAGAGTCTGGAGACCCAGTACTTC.

The rearrangement joins TRBV19 to TRBJ1-2; D is uncertain. CDR3 size: 11 residues. V lost 1 base and J 11 bases, leaving 8 bases between the germline ends. From germline, CDR1 is LNHDA and CDR2 SQIVND (reference sequence). The CDR3 coding sequence is TGTGCCAGTAGTATAGTTAACAGTTACACCTTC. Protein sequence: CASSIVNSYTF.

This sequence joins TRBV5-8 and TRBJ2-5; tentatively, D is TRBD1 (7 bases). Germline CDR1 SGHTS, CDR2 YDEGEE. With 4 bases removed from V and 5 bases from J, the gap between germline ends came to 18 bases. The length of the CDR3 is 15 residues. The CDR3 DNA reads TGTGCCAGCAGCCGCGGGACAGTAGGCGGGGAGACCCAGTACTTC. It codes for CASSRGTVGGETQYF. Looking up the rest from reference TRBV5-8 and TRBJ2-5 gives the full variable domain: EAGVTQSPTHLIKTRGQQATLRCSPISGHTSVYWYQQALGLGLQFLLWYDEGEERNRGNFPPRFSGRQFPNYSSELNVNALELEDSALYLCASSRGTVGGETQYFGPGTRLLVL.

The chain carries TRBV9 and TRBJ2-1, with D maybe TRBD1 (5 bases). CDR1 is SGDLS and CDR2 is YYNGEE in the germline V gene. This CDR3 comprises 14 residues. V was shortened by 0 bases and J by 3 bases, with 7 bases between the two germline ends. Here the CDR3 reads CASSVGGHYNEQFF. The CDR3 DNA is TGTGCCAGCAGCGTAGGGGGCCACTACAATGAGCAGTTCTTC.

In its sample, this clone was seen a few times. V is TRBV19 and J is TRBJ2-2; the match to TRBD1 covers 9 bases. The junction had 4 bases not matched to a gene; V was cut back by 2 bases and J by 0 bases. The CDR3 loop spans 17 amino acids. The germline V gene encodes CDR1 LNHDA and CDR2 SQIVND (reference sequence). The CDR3 loop is CASSIRRQGANTGELFF. As DNA, the CDR3 is TGTGCCAGTAGTATAAGACGACAGGGGGCGAACACCGGGGAGCTGTTTTTT.

Here the CDR3 DNA reads TGTGCCAGCAGCTCCCAAACGGGGGGACCTTACGAGCAGTACTTC. It translates to CASSSQTGGPYEQYF. The chain uses TRBV7-6 and TRBJ2-7; the match to TRBD2 covers 7 bases. J gave up 4 bases and V 4 bases, and 10 bases lay outside the gene matches. CDR3 length equals 15 residues. Germline V CDR1 and CDR2: SGHVS, FNYEAQ.

The CDR3 sequence: CASSPRGRAQETQYF. The CDR3 bases are TGTGCCAGCAGTCCTCGCGGTAGAGCGCAAGAGACCCAGTACTTC. The rearrangement uses TRBV27 and TRBJ2-5; D is undetermined. The V end was cut by 5 bases, the J end by 2 bases, with 15 bases between. This CDR3 region has 15 residues. Germline values: CDR1 MNHEY, CDR2 SMNVEV (reference sequence).

V and J are TRBV19 and TRBJ2-7, with D uncertain. CDR1 and CDR2 (germline): LNHDA, SQIVND (reference sequence). The CDR3 sequence is 12 residues long. V was shortened by 4 bases and J by 6 bases, with 10 bases between the two germline ends. CDR3 amino acids: CASSTYDTEQYF. The CDR3 DNA is TGTGCCAGTAGTACTTATGACACCGAGCAGTACTTC.

This chain links TRBV4-3 with TRBJ2-7, with 7 bases that match TRBD1. J was trimmed by 4 bases and V by 3 bases; bases with no gene match: 12. The CDR3 runs 16 residues. Per germline, CDR1 LGHNA and CDR2 YSLEER. CDR3 nucleotide sequence: TGCGCCAGCAGCCAGGGATTGAGTACAGGGGTTTACGAGCAGTACTTC. This encodes CASSQGLSTGVYEQYF.

This sequence joins TRBV3-1 (or the pseudogene TRBV3-2) and TRBJ2-2; D is possibly TRBD1 (5 bases). V lost 0 bases to trimming and J lost 3 bases, with 20 bases between them. CDR1 LGHDT and CDR2 YNNKEL come from the germline V gene (reference sequence). This CDR3 contains 19 residues. As DNA, the CDR3 is TGTGCCAGCAGCCAAGAAGGTGGGGCGGCCAGGGTCTACACCGGGGAGCTGTTTTTT. It yields the protein CASSQEGGAARVYTGELFF.

V usage is TRBV9 and J usage is TRBJ1-2; the match to TRBD1 covers 8 bases. The length of the CDR3 is 12 residues. Germline values: CDR1 SGDLS, CDR2 YYNGEE. V was clipped by 4 bases and J by 8 bases; unmatched bases: 4. The CDR3 protein is CASSPTGVGYTF. The CDR3 coding sequence is TGTGCCAGCAGCCCGACAGGGGTAGGCTACACCTTC.

The chain carries TRBV12-3 or TRBV12-4 and TRBJ1-3; D is undetermined. The CDR3 has 10 residues. V lost 5 bases to trimming and J lost 9 bases, with 5 bases between them. The CDR3 sequence is CASSTSTIYF. The DNA of the CDR3 is TGTGCCAGCAGTACTAGCACCATATATTTT.

This rearrangement joins TRBV7-2 to TRBJ1-3, with D unclear. Trimming pared 5 bases from V and 7 bases from J, leaving 12 bases between. The CDR3 loop spans 13 amino acids. The germline CDR1 and CDR2 sequences are SGHTA and FQGNSA. The CDR3 DNA follows: TGTGCCAGCAGCCCGGGGAGGCGGAACACCATATATTTT. It translates to CASSPGRRNTIYF.

V and J are TRBV6-2 or TRBV6-3 and TRBJ1-2; maybe TRBD1 (5 bases). Trimming pared 5 bases from V and 2 bases from J, leaving 15 bases between. This CDR3 has 15 residues. Germline V gene lookup returns CDR1 MNHEY and CDR2 SVGEGT. The CDR3 sequence: CASSKTAKMNYGYTF. In DNA, the CDR3 is TGTGCCAGCAGTAAGACAGCTAAAATGAACTATGGCTACACCTTC.

The chain carries TRBV30 and TRBJ1-2, with 9 bases aligning to TRBD1. V lost 5 bases and J lost 2; bases outside the gene matches: 3. Germline values: CDR1 GTSNPN, CDR2 SVGIG (reference sequence). This CDR3 has 13 amino acids. The CDR3 region is CAWAGTGNYGYTF. DNA of the CDR3: TGTGCCTGGGCAGGGACAGGGAACTATGGCTACACCTTC.

The chain carries TRBV5-1 and TRBJ2-2, with TRBD2 matching 11 bases. Germline lookup yields CDR1 SGHRS and CDR2 YFSETQ. The CDR3 is made up of 20 amino acids. J lost 1 base, V lost 3 bases, and 14 bases had no gene match. The CDR3 region has the DNA TGCGCCAGCAGCTGGACTAGCGGGTGGCGGTTACAGTTGAACACCGGGGAGCTGTTTTTT. It specifies CASSWTSGWRLQLNTGELFF.

The chain carries TRBV6-5 and TRBJ1-5; D possibly corresponds to TRBD1 (5 bases). Germline V lookup: CDR1 MNHEY, CDR2 SVGAGI. The CDR3 is 14 residues long. The ends were cut back, 2 bases at V and 6 bases at J, with 11 bases in the middle. This CDR3 is CASSYGHGSQPQHF. The CDR3 nucleotides are TGTGCCAGCAGTTACGGACACGGATCTCAGCCCCAGCATTTT.

The rearrangement links TRBV5-8 to TRBJ1-4; TRBD1 might be the D (6 bases). The CDR3 extends over 14 amino acids. CDR1 is SGHTS, CDR2 YDEGEE, per germline. The V end was cut by 1 base, the J end by 8 bases, with 12 bases between. In nucleotides, the CDR3 is TGTGCCAGCAGCTTGTTGTGGGGACAAGAAAAACTGTTTTTT. Its protein is CASSLLWGQEKLFF.

The chain recombines TRBV9 with TRBJ2-7; D gene ambiguous. V lost 0 bases, J lost 3 bases, and 19 bases lay in between. Germline-derived CDR1 and CDR2 are SGDLS and YYNGEE. This CDR3 has 17 amino acids. This chain's CDR3 is CASSVVAHQVSDYEQYF. CDR3 DNA sequence: TGTGCCAGCAGCGTAGTCGCTCACCAGGTCTCCGACTACGAGCAGTACTTC.

This chain connects TRBV16 to TRBJ1-3; D unresolved. Trimming shortened V by 3 bases and J by 4 bases, and 7 bases separated the two germline ends. This CDR3 comprises 13 residues. Germline-derived CDR1 and CDR2 are KGHSY and FQNENV. The CDR3 DNA reads TGTGCCAGCAGCCAGGGAGCAGGAAACACCATATATTTT. This encodes CASSQGAGNTIYF.

The chain is built from TRBV14 and TRBJ1-1; 7 bases are shared with TRBD1. Trimming at V came to 0 bases and at J to 11 bases, leaving 9 bases not matched to a gene. Germline loops: CDR1 SGHDN, CDR2 FVKESK. CDR3 length equals 14 residues. The CDR3 loop is CASSQDRGGAGAFF. CDR3 coding DNA: TGTGCCAGCAGCCAAGATAGAGGGGGCGCGGGGGCTTTCTTT. The whole variable domain, filled in from reference TRBV14 and TRBJ1-1, reads EAGVTQFPSHSVIEKGQTVTLRCDPISGHDNLYWYRRVMGKEIKFLLHFVKESKQDESGMPNNRFLAERTGGTYSTLKVQPAELEDSGVYFCASSQDRGGAGAFFGQGTRLTVV.

The chain has TRBV13 and TRBJ1-1; D call uncertain. The V end was cut by 5 bases, the J end by 4 bases, with 14 bases between. The CDR3 is 14 residues long. CDR1 and CDR2 (germline): PRHDT, FYEKMQ (reference sequence). CDR3: CASSRSPGSTEAFF. In nucleotides, the CDR3 is TGTGCCAGCAGCCGTAGCCCCGGCAGCACTGAAGCTTTCTTT.